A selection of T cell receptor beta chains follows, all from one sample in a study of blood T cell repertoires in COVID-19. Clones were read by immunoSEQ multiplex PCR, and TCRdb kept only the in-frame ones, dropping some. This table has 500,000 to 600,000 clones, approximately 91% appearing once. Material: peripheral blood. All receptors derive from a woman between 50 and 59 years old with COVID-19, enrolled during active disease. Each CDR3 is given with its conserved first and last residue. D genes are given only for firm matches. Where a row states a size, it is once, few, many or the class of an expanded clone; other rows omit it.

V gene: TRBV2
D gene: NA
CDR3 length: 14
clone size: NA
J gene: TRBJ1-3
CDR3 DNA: TGTGCCAGCAGTGAAGGAAAGCGGCGGGGCACCATATATTTT
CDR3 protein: CASSEGKRRGTIYF

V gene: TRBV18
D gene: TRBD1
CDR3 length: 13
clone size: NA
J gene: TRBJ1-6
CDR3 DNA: TGTGCCAGCTCACAGGGGGACAGGGCACCCCTCCACTTT
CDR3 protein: CASSQGDRAPLHF

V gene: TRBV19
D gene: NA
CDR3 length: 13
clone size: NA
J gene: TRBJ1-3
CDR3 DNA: TGTGCCAGTAGGCGGGCCTCTGGAAACACCATATATTTT
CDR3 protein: CASRRASGNTIYF

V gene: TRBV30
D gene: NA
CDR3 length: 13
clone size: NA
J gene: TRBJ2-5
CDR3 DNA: TGTGCCTGGAGTCCCAGCGGGTTGGAGACCCAGTACTTC
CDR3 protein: CAWSPSGLETQYF

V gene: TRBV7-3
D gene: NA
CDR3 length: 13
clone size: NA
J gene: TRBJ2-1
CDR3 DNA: TGTGCCAGCAGCTCCAGGACAGACAATGAGCAGTTCTTC
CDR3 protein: CASSSRTDNEQFF

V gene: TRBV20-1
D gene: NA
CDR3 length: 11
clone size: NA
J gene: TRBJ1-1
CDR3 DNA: TGCAGTGCTACCACAGGGTCTGAAGCTTTCTTT
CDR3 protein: CSATTGSEAFF

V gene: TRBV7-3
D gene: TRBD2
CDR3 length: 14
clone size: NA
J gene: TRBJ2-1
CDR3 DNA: TGTGCCAGCAGCCTTAGCGGGGGGGCCGGTGAGCAGTTCTTC
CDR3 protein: CASSLSGGAGEQFF

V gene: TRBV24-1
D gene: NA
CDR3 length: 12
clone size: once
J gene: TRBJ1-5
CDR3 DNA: TGTGCCACCAGTGACAAAAATCAGCCCCAGCATTTT
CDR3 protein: CATSDKNQPQHF

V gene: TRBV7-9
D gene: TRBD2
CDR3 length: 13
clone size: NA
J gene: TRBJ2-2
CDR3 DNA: TGTGCCTTACTGCGGGGGGGCCCCGGGGAGCTGTTTTTT
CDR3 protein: CALLRGGPGELFF

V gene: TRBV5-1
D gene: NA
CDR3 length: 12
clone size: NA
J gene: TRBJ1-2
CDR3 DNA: TGCGCCAGCAGCCCCGCAGGGGATGGCTACACCTTC
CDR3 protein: CASSPAGDGYTF

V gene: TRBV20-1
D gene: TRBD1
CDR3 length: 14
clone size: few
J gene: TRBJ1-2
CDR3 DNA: TGCAGTGCTAGTATTCGCCAGGGGGCCAGTGGCTACACCTTC
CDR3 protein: CSASIRQGASGYTF

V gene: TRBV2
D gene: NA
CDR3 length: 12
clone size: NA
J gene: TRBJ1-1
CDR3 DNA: TGTGCCAGCAGGGAGGGGTCCACTGAAGCTTTCTTT
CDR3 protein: CASREGSTEAFF